Following are 16 T cell receptor beta chains from one sample sequenced in a study of blood T cell repertoires in COVID-19. The method was immunoSEQ multiplex PCR; TCRdb's version includes in-frame clones alone and lacks a portion of them. The sample has about 400,000 clones, 86% seen once. Sequencing used peripheral blood. The receptors were sampled from a woman between 25 and 40 years old with active or convalescent COVID-19.

The J gene is TRBJ1-2, the V gene TRBV2, with a weak D call TRBD1 (5 bases). Per the germline V gene, CDR1 is SNHLY and CDR2 is FYNNEI. The CDR3 extends over 13 amino acids. V gave up 7 bases and J gave up 1 base, with 10 bases separating them. In DNA, the CDR3 is TGTGCCAGCATCCCCGACAGTAACTATGGCTACACCTTC. This sequence encodes CASIPDSNYGYTF.

The chain has TRBV5-4 and TRBJ2-5; TRBD2 matches 9 bases. Germline-derived CDR1 and CDR2 are SGHNT and YYREEE (reference sequence). The J segment lost 1 base and the V segment lost 4 bases, leaving 5 bases of the junction unmatched. CDR3 length equals 15 residues. In nucleotides, the CDR3 is TGTGCCAGCAGCACGACTAGCGGTACCCAAGAGACCCAGTACTTC. It encodes CASSTTSGTQETQYF.

The DNA for the CDR3 is TGTGCCATCAGTGAGACGAGGGGGACTAATGAAAAACTGTTTTTT. Translation: CAISETRGTNEKLFF. The V gene is TRBV10-3, the J gene TRBJ1-4, with D possibly TRBD1 on 6 matching bases. In germline, CDR1 is ENHRY, CDR2 SYGVKD. Deletions cut 2 bases from V and 2 bases from J, with 9 bases between. CDR3 length: 15 amino acids.

A word on this clone: The same CDR3 is also encoded by other DNA sequences in this sample. The chain combines TRBV5-8 with TRBJ1-2, with TRBD1 identical over 10 bases. The CDR3 runs 14 residues. Unmatched junction bases numbered 0, after V lost 0 bases and J lost 4 bases. Germline V CDR1 and CDR2: SGHTS, YDEGEE. In DNA, the CDR3 is TGTGCCAGCAGCTTGGGACAGGGGGCCTATGGCTACACCTTC. It codes for CASSLGQGAYGYTF.

This rearrangement joins TRBV5-8 to TRBJ1-5; 7 bases agree with TRBD1. V lost 4 bases to trimming and J lost 4 bases; unmatched junction nucleotides: 8. The CDR3 has 15 amino acids. Germline values: CDR1 SGHTS, CDR2 YDEGEE. CDR3 sequence (DNA): TGTGCCAGCAGCGAGGGACAGCTAGGGAATCAGCCCCAGCATTTT. It specifies CASSEGQLGNQPQHF.

V is TRBV10-3 and J is TRBJ1-1; 9 bases are a match to TRBD1. This CDR3 has 15 residues. J was trimmed by 0 bases and V by 4 bases; bases with no gene match: 3. In germline, CDR1 is ENHRY, CDR2 SYGVKD. The CDR3 loop reads CAISGGQGMNTEAFF. The CDR3, as DNA: TGTGCCATCAGTGGGGGACAGGGAATGAACACTGAAGCTTTCTTT.

The V call is TRBV5-6, the J call TRBJ1-2, with 8 bases that match TRBD1. From germline, CDR1 is SGHDT and CDR2 YYEEEE. The CDR3 sequence is 14 residues long. V dropped 4 bases and J dropped 5; count of bases not matched to a gene: 7. In DNA form, the CDR3 reads TGTGCCAGCAGCGCCCAGGACAGGGAGTATGGCTACACCTTC. Amino acids: CASSAQDREYGYTF.

The chain links TRBV21-1 to TRBJ1-5. TRBV21-1 is an annotated pseudogene. There are 16 residues in the CDR3. In DNA form, the CDR3 reads TGTGCCAGCACCTCCCTGGAGGGGTGGAGCAATCAGCCCCAGCATTTT. The encoded protein is CASTSLEGWSNQPQHF.

Worth noting for this clone: A read error may produce the germline difference seen at one junction end. The rearrangement links TRBV5-6 to TRBJ2-5, with TRBD1 identical over 7 bases. Germline V gene lookup returns CDR1 SGHDT and CDR2 YYEEEE. CDR3 length: 12 amino acids. CDR3 residues: CASSGTEDTQYF. The CDR3 DNA sequence: TGTGCCAGCAGTGGGACAGAAGACACCCAGTACTTC.

The V gene is TRBV7-9, the J gene TRBJ2-7, with TRBD2 identical over 12 bases. J was trimmed by 3 bases and V by 5 bases; bases with no gene match: 5. Germline-derived CDR1 and CDR2 are SEHNR and FQNEAQ (reference sequence). CDR3 size: 15 residues. The CDR3: CASSRTSGNNYEQYF. The CDR3 DNA reads TGTGCCAGCAGCCGGACTAGCGGGAACAACTACGAGCAGTACTTC.

The chain links TRBV30 to TRBJ1-1; TRBD1 might be the D (5 bases). The V gene lost 3 bases and the J gene lost 5 bases, with 22 bases spanning the gap. Germline CDR1 is GTSNPN and CDR2 is SVGIG (reference sequence). The CDR3 has 16 residues. The CDR3 region is CAWSPSRTGLWTEAFF. The CDR3, as DNA: TGTGCCTGGAGCCCCTCCCGGACGGGACTATGGACTGAAGCTTTCTTT.

This chain connects TRBV19 to TRBJ1-4, with D possibly TRBD1 on 6 matching bases. CDR1 is LNHDA, CDR2 SQIVND, per germline (reference sequence). The CDR3 totals 15 residues. V lost 4 bases and J lost 0, with 9 bases in between. CDR3 nucleotides: TGTGCCAGTAGTAGGACAGACGCAACTAATGAAAAACTGTTTTTT. Translating gives CASSRTDATNEKLFF. The entire variable domain, with the rest obtained from reference TRBV19 and TRBJ1-4, is as follows: DGGITQSPKYLFRKEGQNVTLSCEQNLNHDAMYWYRQDPGQGLRLIYYSQIVNDFQKGDIAEGYSVSREKKESFPLTVTSAQKNPTAFYLCASSRTDATNEKLFFGSGTQLSVL.

The rearrangement joins TRBV29-1 to TRBJ2-3; 8 bases agree with TRBD1. Looked up from germline, CDR1 is SQVTM and CDR2 is ANQGSEA. The CDR3 is 14 amino acids. The junction had 5 bases not matched to a gene; V was cut back by 5 bases and J by 1 base. The CDR3 coding sequence is TGCAGCGTTAACAGGGGGGTCGGCACAGATACGCAGTATTTT. Residues: CSVNRGVGTDTQYF.

In this sample, this clone turned up once. A junction boundary mismatches the germline segment, possibly from a read error. The V and J genes are TRBV6-1 and TRBJ1-1; 7 nucleotides align to TRBD1. This CDR3 contains 15 residues. Per germline, CDR1 MNHNS and CDR2 SASEGT. CDR3 coding DNA: TGTGCCAGCAGAGAAGAACAGGGGCGAAACACTGAAGCTTTCTTT. Translation: CASREEQGRNTEAFF.

The gene calls are TRBV2 and TRBJ1-2; D is unclear. V dropped 4 bases and J dropped 8 bases, with 14 bases sitting between them. Germline V gene data show CDR1 as SNHLY and CDR2 as FYNNEI. CDR3 length: 13 residues. The CDR3 DNA sequence: TGTGCCAGCAGTGGGGAGGGAGTGAGAGGCTACACCTTC. The encoded protein is CASSGEGVRGYTF.

This clone was counted only a few times. J is TRBJ2-1 and V is TRBV7-9; 15 bases fit TRBD2. In germline, CDR1 is SEHNR, CDR2 FQNEAQ (reference sequence). The CDR3 runs to 19 residues. J was trimmed by 5 bases and V by 5 bases; bases with no gene match: 13. CDR3 protein: CASSRVGAGLAGGDNEQFF. DNA of the CDR3: TGTGCCAGCAGCCGGGTCGGAGCCGGACTAGCGGGAGGGGACAATGAGCAGTTCTTC. Supplemented by reference TRBV7-9 and TRBJ2-1, the full variable domain reads DTGVSQNPRHKITKRGQNVTFRCDPISEHNRLYWYRQTLGQGPEFLTYFQNEAQLEKSRLLSDRFSAERPKGSFSTLEIQRTEQGDSAMYLCASSRVGAGLAGGDNEQFFGPGTRLTVL.